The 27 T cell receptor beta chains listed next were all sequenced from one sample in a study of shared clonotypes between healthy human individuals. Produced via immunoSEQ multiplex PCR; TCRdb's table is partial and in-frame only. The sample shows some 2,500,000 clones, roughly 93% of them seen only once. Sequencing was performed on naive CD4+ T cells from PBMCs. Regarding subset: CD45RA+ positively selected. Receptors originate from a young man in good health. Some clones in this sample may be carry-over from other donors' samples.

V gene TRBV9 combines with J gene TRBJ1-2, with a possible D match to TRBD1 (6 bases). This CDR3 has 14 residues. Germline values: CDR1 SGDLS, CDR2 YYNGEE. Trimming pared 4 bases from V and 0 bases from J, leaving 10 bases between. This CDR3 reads CASSQGGANYGYTF. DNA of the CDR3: TGTGCCAGCAGCCAAGGGGGGGCTAACTATGGCTACACCTTC.

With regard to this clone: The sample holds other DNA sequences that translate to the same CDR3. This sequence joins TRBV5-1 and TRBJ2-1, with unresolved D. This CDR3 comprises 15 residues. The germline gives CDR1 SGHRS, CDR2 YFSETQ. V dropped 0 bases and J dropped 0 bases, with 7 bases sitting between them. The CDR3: CASSLALLSYNEQFF. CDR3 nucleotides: TGCGCCAGCAGCTTGGCCCTTCTCTCCTACAATGAGCAGTTCTTC.

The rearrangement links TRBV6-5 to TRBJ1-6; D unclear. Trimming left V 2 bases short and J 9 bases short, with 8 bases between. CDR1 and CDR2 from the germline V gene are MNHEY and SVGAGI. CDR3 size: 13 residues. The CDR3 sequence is CASSYMAGSPLHF. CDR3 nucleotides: TGTGCCAGCAGTTACATGGCGGGTTCACCCCTCCACTTT.

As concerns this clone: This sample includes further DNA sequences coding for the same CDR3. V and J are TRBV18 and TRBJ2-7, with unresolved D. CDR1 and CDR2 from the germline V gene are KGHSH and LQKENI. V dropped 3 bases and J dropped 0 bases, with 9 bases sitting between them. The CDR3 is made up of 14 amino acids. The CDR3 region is CASSPGSGSYEQYF. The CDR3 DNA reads TGTGCCAGCTCACCGGGCAGTGGCTCCTACGAGCAGTACTTC.

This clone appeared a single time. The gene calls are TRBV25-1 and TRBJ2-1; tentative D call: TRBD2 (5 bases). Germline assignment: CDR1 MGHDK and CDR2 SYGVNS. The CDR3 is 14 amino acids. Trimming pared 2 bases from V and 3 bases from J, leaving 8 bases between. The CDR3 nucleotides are TGTGCCAGCAGTGAACGCCGGGGCTACAATGAGCAGTTCTTC. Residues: CASSERRGYNEQFF.

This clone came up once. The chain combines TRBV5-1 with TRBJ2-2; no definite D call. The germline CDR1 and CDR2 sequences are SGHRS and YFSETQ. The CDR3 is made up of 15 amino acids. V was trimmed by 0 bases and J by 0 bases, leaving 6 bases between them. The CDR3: CASSLGNTNTGELFF. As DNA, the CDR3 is TGCGCCAGCAGCTTGGGGAACACGAACACCGGGGAGCTGTTTTTT.

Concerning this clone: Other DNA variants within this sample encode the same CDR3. The CDR3: CASSPTGISGNTIYF. The CDR3, as DNA: TGTGCCAGCAGTCCAACAGGGATCTCTGGAAACACCATATATTTT. The chain links TRBV28 to TRBJ1-3; possible D gene TRBD1, 6 bases. CDR1 and CDR2 from the germline V gene are MDHEN and SYDVKM. With 5 bases removed from V and 0 bases from J, the gap between germline ends came to 11 bases. The CDR3 is 15 residues long.

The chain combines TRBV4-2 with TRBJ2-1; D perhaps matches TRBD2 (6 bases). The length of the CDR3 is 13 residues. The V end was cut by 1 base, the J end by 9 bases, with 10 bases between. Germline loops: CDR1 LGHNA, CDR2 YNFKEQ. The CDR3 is CASSQGAEGEQFF. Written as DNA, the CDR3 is TGTGCCAGCAGCCAAGGAGCGGAGGGTGAGCAGTTCTTC.

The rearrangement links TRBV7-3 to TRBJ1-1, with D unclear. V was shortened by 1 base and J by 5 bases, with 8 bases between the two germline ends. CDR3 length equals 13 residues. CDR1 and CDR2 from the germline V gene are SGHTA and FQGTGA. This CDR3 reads CASSLIRETEAFF. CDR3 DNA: TGTGCCAGCAGCTTAATACGGGAGACTGAAGCTTTCTTT.

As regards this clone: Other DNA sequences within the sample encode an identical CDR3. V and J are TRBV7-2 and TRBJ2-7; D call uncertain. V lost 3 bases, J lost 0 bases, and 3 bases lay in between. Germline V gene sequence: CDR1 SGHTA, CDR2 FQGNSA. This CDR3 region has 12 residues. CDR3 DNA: TGTGCCAGCAGCTTGGTCTCCTACGAGCAGTACTTC. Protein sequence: CASSLVSYEQYF.

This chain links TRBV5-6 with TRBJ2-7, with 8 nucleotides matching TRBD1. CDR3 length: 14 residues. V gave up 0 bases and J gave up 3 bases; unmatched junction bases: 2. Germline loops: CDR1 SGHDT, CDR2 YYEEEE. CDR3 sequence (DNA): TGTGCCAGCAGCTTGGGACAGGGGATCTACGAGCAGTACTTC. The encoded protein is CASSLGQGIYEQYF.

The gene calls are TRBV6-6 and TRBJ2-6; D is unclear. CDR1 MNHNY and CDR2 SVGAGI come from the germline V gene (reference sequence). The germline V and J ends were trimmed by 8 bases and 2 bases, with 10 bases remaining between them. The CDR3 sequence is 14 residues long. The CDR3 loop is CASASIPGANVLTF. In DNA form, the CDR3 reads TGTGCCAGCGCGAGTATCCCTGGGGCCAACGTCCTGACTTTC.

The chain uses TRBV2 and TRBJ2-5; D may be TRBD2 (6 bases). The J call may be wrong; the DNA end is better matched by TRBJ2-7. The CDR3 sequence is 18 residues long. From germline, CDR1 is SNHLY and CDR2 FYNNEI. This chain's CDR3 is CASSNPQSGAGPSYEQYF. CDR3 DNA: TGTGCCAGCAGCAACCCCCAGTCTGGGGCGGGGCCCTCCTACGAGCAGTACTTC.

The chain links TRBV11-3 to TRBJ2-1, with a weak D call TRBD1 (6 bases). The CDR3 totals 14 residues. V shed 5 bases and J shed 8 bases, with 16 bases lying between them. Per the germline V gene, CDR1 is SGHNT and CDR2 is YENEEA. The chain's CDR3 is CASSLGQSSYEQFF. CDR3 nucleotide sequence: TGTGCCAGCAGCCTTGGACAGTCGAGCTATGAGCAGTTCTTC.

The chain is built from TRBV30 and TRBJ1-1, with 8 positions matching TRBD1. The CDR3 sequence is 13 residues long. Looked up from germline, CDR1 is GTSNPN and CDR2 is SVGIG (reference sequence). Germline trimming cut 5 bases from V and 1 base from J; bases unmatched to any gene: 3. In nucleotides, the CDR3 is TGTGCCTGGTCAGGGGGCCCGAACACTGAAGCTTTCTTT. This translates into CAWSGGPNTEAFF.

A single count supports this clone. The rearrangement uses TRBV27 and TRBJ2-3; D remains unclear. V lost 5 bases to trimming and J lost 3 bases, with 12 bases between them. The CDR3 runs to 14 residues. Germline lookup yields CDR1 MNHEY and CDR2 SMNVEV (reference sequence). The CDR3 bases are TGTGCCAGCAGTGTGGGCGTCCGAACAGATACGCAGTATTTT. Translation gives CASSVGVRTDTQYF.

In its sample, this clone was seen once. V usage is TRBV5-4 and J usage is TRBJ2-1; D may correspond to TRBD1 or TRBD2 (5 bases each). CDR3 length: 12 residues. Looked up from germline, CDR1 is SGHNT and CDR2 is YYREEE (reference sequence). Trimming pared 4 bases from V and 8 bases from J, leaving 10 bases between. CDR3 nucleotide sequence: TGTGCCAGCAGCAAGGGACCAGATGAGCAGTTCTTC. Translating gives CASSKGPDEQFF.

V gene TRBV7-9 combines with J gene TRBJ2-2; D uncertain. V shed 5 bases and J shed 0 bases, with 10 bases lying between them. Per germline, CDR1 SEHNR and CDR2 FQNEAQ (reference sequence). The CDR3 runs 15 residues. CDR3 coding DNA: TGTGCCAGCAGCCGGACCCCGGCGAACACCGGGGAGCTGTTTTTT. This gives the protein CASSRTPANTGELFF.

The CDR3 nucleotides read TGTGCCAGCAGCTTTATTCAGGGACGGCACGAGCAGTACTTC. Protein: CASSFIQGRHEQYF. The gene calls are TRBV11-2 and TRBJ2-7; tentatively, D is TRBD1 or TRBD2 (5 bases each). This CDR3 contains 14 residues. Trimming stripped 3 bases from V and 5 bases from J, with 14 bases between. CDR1 is SGHAT, CDR2 FQNNGV, per germline.

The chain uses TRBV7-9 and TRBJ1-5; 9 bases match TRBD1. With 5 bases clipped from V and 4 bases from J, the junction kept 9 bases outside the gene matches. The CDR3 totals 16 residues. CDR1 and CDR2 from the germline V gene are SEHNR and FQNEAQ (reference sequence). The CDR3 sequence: CASSTNPGQGNQPQHF. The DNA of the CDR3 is TGTGCCAGCAGCACCAACCCGGGACAGGGTAATCAGCCCCAGCATTTT. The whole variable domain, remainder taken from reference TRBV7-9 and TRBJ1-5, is DTGVSQNPRHKITKRGQNVTFRCDPISEHNRLYWYRQTLGQGPEFLTYFQNEAQLEKSRLLSDRFSAERPKGSFSTLEIQRTEQGDSAMYLCASSTNPGQGNQPQHFGDGTRLSIL.

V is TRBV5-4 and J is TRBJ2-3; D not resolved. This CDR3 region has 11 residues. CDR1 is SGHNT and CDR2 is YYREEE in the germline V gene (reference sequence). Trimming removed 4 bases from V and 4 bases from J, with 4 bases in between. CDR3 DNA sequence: TGTGCCAGCAGCGCCGCAGATACGCAGTATTTT. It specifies CASSAADTQYF.

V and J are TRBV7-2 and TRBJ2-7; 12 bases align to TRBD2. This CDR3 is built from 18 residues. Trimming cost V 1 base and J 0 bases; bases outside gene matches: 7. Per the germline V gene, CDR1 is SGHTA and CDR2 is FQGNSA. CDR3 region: CASSLVSPTSGSSYEQYF. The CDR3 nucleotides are TGTGCCAGCAGCTTAGTTTCCCCGACTAGCGGGAGCTCCTACGAGCAGTACTTC.

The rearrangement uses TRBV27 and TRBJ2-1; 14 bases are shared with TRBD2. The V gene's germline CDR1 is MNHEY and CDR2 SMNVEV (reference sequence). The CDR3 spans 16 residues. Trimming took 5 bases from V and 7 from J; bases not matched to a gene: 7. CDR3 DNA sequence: TGTGCCAGCAGTAGACCGGGACTAGCGGGAGTAAATGAGCAGTTCTTC. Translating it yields CASSRPGLAGVNEQFF.

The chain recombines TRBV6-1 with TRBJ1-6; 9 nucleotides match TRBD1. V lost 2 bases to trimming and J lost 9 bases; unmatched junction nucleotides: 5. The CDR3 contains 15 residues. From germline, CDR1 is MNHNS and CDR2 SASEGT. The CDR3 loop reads CASSESGQGSSPLHF. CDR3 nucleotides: TGTGCCAGCAGTGAATCGGGACAGGGAAGTTCACCCCTCCACTTT.

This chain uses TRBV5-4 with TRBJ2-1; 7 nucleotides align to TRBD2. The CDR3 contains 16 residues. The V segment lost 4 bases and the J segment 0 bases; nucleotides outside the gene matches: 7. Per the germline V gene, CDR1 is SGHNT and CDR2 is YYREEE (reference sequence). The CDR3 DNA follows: TGTGCCAGCAGCGGGCTAGGCGGGAGCTCCTACAATGAGCAGTTCTTC. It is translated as CASSGLGGSSYNEQFF.

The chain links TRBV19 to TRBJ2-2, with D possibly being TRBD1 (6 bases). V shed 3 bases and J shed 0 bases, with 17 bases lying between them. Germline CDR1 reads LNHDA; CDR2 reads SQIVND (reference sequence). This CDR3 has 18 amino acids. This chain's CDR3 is CASSMLGAIFSNTGELFF. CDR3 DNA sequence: TGTGCCAGTAGTATGCTGGGGGCAATTTTTTCGAACACCGGGGAGCTGTTTTTT.

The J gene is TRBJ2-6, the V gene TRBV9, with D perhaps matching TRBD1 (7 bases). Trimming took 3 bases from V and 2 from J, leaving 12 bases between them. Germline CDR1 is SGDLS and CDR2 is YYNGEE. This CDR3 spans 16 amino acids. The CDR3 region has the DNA TGTGCCAGCAGCGGAGGCGGGACAGCTGGGGCCAACGTCCTGACTTTC. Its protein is CASSGGGTAGANVLTF.